These 30 T cell receptor beta chains were sequenced from one sample in a study of Graves' ophthalmopathy and Graves' hyperthyroidism. Amplification of the TCR beta CDR3 regions used RNA transcripts (as template). The workflow started with a first-round RT-PCR run with HTBI primers and then moved on to a second-round multiplex PCR. TCRdb used MiXCR to reprocess the multiplex PCR reads, holding one entry per CDR3 protein. The sample has approximately 500,000 distinct CDR3 sequences; 13% to 15% are singletons. Specimen: blood. The source is a woman aged 25 to 39 with Graves' ophthalmopathy.

This rearrangement joins TRBV10-3 to TRBJ2-7, with no clear D. CDR1 is ENHRY and CDR2 is SYGVKD in the germline V gene. The V and J ends lost 2 bases and 0 bases respectively, with 14 bases between them. This CDR3 spans 16 amino acids. CDR3 nucleotide sequence: TGTGCCATCAGTGAGAGTGTCAAGACGGTCTCCTACGAGCAGTACTTC. This encodes CAISESVKTVSYEQYF.

This clonotype was recorded a few times. The chain recombines TRBV7-2 with TRBJ2-5, with D unclear. V was clipped by 4 bases and J by 7 bases, with 16 bases between them. The CDR3 spans 14 residues. CDR1 is SGHTA, CDR2 FQGNSA, per germline. The CDR3 DNA reads TGTGCCAGCAGCTCCCCCGGACCCTCGGGGACCCAGTACTTC. Translating it yields CASSSPGPSGTQYF. The full variable domain, completed using reference TRBV7-2 and TRBJ2-5, is GAGVSQSPSNKVTEKGKDVELRCDPISGHTALYWYRQSLGQGLEFLIYFQGNSAPDKSGLPSDRFSAERTGGSVSTLTIQRTQQEDSAVYLCASSSPGPSGTQYFGPGTRLLVL.

At least ten counts were recorded for this clonotype. The rearrangement links TRBV7-7 to TRBJ2-2, with D tentatively TRBD1 (5 bases). This CDR3 is 13 amino acids long. Trimming stripped 11 bases from V and 0 bases from J, with 10 bases between. Germline assignment: CDR1 SSHAT and CDR2 FNYEAQ (reference sequence). CDR3 protein: CAGADPNTGELFF. DNA of the CDR3: TGTGCCGGGGCGGATCCGAACACCGGGGAGCTGTTTTTT.

This clonotype was found many times. The V call is TRBV10-2, the J call TRBJ1-5; 7 bases align to TRBD1. CDR1 WSHSY and CDR2 SAAADI come from the germline V gene. With 2 bases clipped from V and 6 bases from J, the junction kept 4 bases outside the gene matches. The CDR3 has 14 residues. CDR3 nucleotides: TGCGCCAGCAGTGAGCAGGGGGTAGGTCAGCCCCAGCATTTT. Protein sequence: CASSEQGVGQPQHF.

This clonotype has at least ten counts. This rearrangement joins TRBV7-9 to TRBJ2-5; weak D call: TRBD1 (6 bases). The CDR3 has 13 residues. Deletions cut 3 bases from V and 3 bases from J, with 8 bases between. Per germline, CDR1 SEHNR and CDR2 FQNEAQ (reference sequence). CDR3 DNA sequence: TGTGCCAGCAGCTTTTCAGGGGAAGAGACCCAGTACTTC. This translates into CASSFSGEETQYF.

This clonotype occurred many times. The rearrangement links TRBV29-1 to TRBJ1-2; D gene unclear. The CDR3 is made up of 13 amino acids. Germline V gives CDR1 SQVTM, CDR2 ANQGSEA. V was pared by 3 bases and J by 1 base, with 9 bases between. The CDR3 here is CSVDATNNYGYTF. The CDR3 nucleotides are TGCAGCGTTGACGCGACAAATAACTATGGCTACACCTTC. The whole variable domain, remainder taken from reference TRBV29-1 and TRBJ1-2, is SAVISQKPSRDICQRGTSLTIQCQVDSQVTMMFWYRQQPGQSLTLIATANQGSEATYESGFVIDKFPISRPNLTFSTLTVSNMSPEDSSIYLCSVDATNNYGYTFGSGTRLTVV.

This clonotype occurred many times. J is TRBJ2-2 and V is TRBV12-3 or TRBV12-4, with 12 bases that match TRBD2. This CDR3 has 14 amino acids. The V and J ends lost 5 bases and 8 bases, in that order; junction bases with no gene match: 3. Here the CDR3 DNA reads TGTGCCAGCAGTCCTAGCGGGGGGGCGGGGGAGCTGTTTTTT. Protein product: CASSPSGGAGELFF.

This clonotype was recorded at least ten times. The rearrangement joins TRBV2 to TRBJ2-2; D gene unclear. Germline V lookup: CDR1 SNHLY, CDR2 FYNNEI. The CDR3 sequence is 15 residues long. V lost 6 bases to trimming and J lost 0 bases, with 11 bases between them. CDR3 nucleotides: TGTGCCAGCAGGAGAGGCTCAACGAACACCGGGGAGCTGTTTTTT. As protein: CASRRGSTNTGELFF.

The V and J genes are TRBV12-3 or TRBV12-4 and TRBJ1-2; maybe TRBD1 (6 bases). V was pared by 2 bases and J by 6 bases, with 16 bases between. The CDR3 extends over 15 amino acids. This chain's CDR3 is CASSLSAGAGHGYTF. The CDR3 DNA reads TGTGCCAGCAGTTTATCGGCAGGGGCGGGTCATGGCTACACCTTC.

Comment on this clonotype: This may stem from a read error, because a much larger clone lies one nucleotide away. The V gene is TRBV20-1, the J gene TRBJ2-5; D is possibly TRBD1 (6 bases). There are 13 residues in the CDR3. Trimming left V 5 bases short and J 8 bases short, with 18 bases between. Germline CDR1 DFQATT, CDR2 SNEGSKA (reference sequence). The chain's CDR3 is CSALMPGHVTQYF. The DNA for the CDR3 is TGCAGTGCTCTGATGCCGGGACATGTCACCCAGTACTTC.

This clonotype has a count of ten or more. V gene TRBV5-1 combines with J gene TRBJ2-5, with D perhaps given as TRBD1 or TRBD2 (5 bases each). Trimming took 7 bases from V and 3 from J, leaving 13 bases between them. This CDR3 is built from 13 residues. Germline V gene data show CDR1 as SGHRS and CDR2 as YFSETQ. This CDR3 reads CASGRDAEETQYF. Here the CDR3 DNA reads TGCGCCAGCGGCCGGGACGCCGAAGAGACCCAGTACTTC. Based on the CDR3 plus reference TRBV5-1 and TRBJ2-5, the full variable domain is KAGVTQTPRYLIKTRGQQVTLSCSPISGHRSVSWYQQTPGQGLQFLFEYFSETQRNKGNFPGRFSGRQFSNSRSEMNVSTLELGDSALYLCASGRDAEETQYFGPGTRLLVL.

In its sample, this clonotype was seen many times. This chain connects TRBV11-2 to TRBJ2-7; 9 bases line up with TRBD2. Germline V lookup: CDR1 SGHAT, CDR2 FQNNGV. The J segment lost 2 bases and the V segment lost 4 bases, leaving 3 bases of the junction unmatched. The CDR3 consists of 14 residues. CDR3 sequence reads: CASSWTSEPYEQYF. CDR3 nucleotides: TGTGCCAGCAGCTGGACTAGCGAACCCTACGAGCAGTACTTC. Together with reference TRBV11-2 and TRBJ2-7, the CDR3 gives the full variable domain: EAGVAQSPRYKIIEKRQSVAFWCNPISGHATLYWYQQILGQGPKLLIQFQNNGVVDDSQLPKDRFSAERLKGVDSTLKIQPAKLEDSAVYLCASSWTSEPYEQYFGPGTRLTVT.

V usage is TRBV20-1 and J usage is TRBJ1-2, with D possibly matching TRBD1 (6 bases). The ends were cut back, 6 bases at V and 2 bases at J, with 19 bases in the middle. Germline V CDR1 and CDR2: DFQATT, SNEGSKA (reference sequence). The CDR3 runs 15 residues. The CDR3 sequence: CSAPSRGFPNYGYTF. In DNA form, the CDR3 reads TGCAGTGCCCCCTCTAGGGGGTTTCCCAACTATGGCTACACCTTC.

This chain connects TRBV5-1 to TRBJ1-2; D not certain. Trimming pared 3 bases from V and 0 bases from J, leaving 12 bases between. This CDR3 comprises 15 residues. The germline CDR1 and CDR2 sequences are SGHRS and YFSETQ. The DNA for the CDR3 is TGCGCCAGCAGCTCAGGACCCCGATCTAACTATGGCTACACCTTC. Its protein product is CASSSGPRSNYGYTF.

This chain links TRBV28 with TRBJ1-1; 7 nucleotides match TRBD1. CDR1 MDHEN and CDR2 SYDVKM come from the germline V gene. V trimming: 6 bases; J trimming: 6 bases; junction bases outside the gene matches: 13. The CDR3 is made up of 15 amino acids. CDR3 sequence reads: CASRRIRQGHAEAFF. The CDR3 coding sequence is TGTGCCAGCAGGCGAATCAGACAGGGACACGCTGAAGCTTTCTTT.

This rearrangement joins TRBV13 to TRBJ1-6, with a tentative D call TRBD1 (6 bases). CDR1 and CDR2 (germline): PRHDT, FYEKMQ (reference sequence). The CDR3 runs 13 residues. The V end was cut by 3 bases, the J end by 13 bases, with 13 bases between. The CDR3 DNA is TGTGCCAGCAGCTTTAGGGGGGATTGGCCCCTCCACTTT. Translation: CASSFRGDWPLHF.

This clonotype came up many times. A much larger clone lies one base from this, so it may be a read error. V usage is TRBV28 and J usage is TRBJ2-5, with D maybe TRBD2 (6 bases). Trimming cost V 6 bases and J 4 bases, with 12 bases left between them. Germline loops: CDR1 MDHEN, CDR2 SYDVKM. The CDR3 contains 13 residues. The CDR3 DNA sequence: TGTGCCAGCAGGAGACGGGGAGGAGAGACCCAGTACTTC. This encodes CASRRRGGETQYF.

This clonotype showed up many times. The chain carries TRBV28 and TRBJ1-5, with D unresolved. V was pared by 2 bases and J by 5 bases, with 16 bases between. The CDR3 has 16 amino acids. Germline V lookup: CDR1 MDHEN, CDR2 SYDVKM. The CDR3 reads CASSLVSAGTDQPQHF. The CDR3 DNA reads TGTGCCAGCAGTTTAGTGTCCGCAGGTACAGATCAGCCCCAGCATTTT.

This clonotype was seen repeatedly, ten times or more. The rearrangement links TRBV28 to TRBJ1-5; D is unclear. The CDR3 spans 13 residues. The germline CDR1 and CDR2 sequences are MDHEN and SYDVKM. Trimming shortened V by 7 bases and J by 4 bases, and 11 bases separated the two germline ends. The CDR3 nucleotides are TGTGCCAGCACCGAAGGGCGAAATCAGCCCCAGCATTTT. As protein: CASTEGRNQPQHF.

There are many counts of this clonotype. This chain connects TRBV29-1 to TRBJ2-7, with D maybe TRBD1 (6 bases). V was shortened by 4 bases and J by 3 bases, with 10 bases between the two germline ends. In germline, CDR1 is SQVTM, CDR2 ANQGSEA. The CDR3 has 12 residues. CDR3 amino acids: CSVAGQFYEQYF. The CDR3 DNA reads as TGCAGCGTTGCCGGACAGTTCTACGAGCAGTACTTC.

In its sample, this clonotype was seen many times. The chain joins TRBV6-1 to TRBJ1-1; 11 bases match TRBD1. This CDR3 has 15 residues. Germline V gene lookup returns CDR1 MNHNS and CDR2 SASEGT. With V trimmed by 5 bases and J by 4 bases, 6 bases remained unmatched. The chain's CDR3 is CASSKYGTGGTEAFF. The CDR3 DNA reads TGTGCCAGCAGTAAATATGGGACAGGGGGCACTGAAGCTTTCTTT.

This clonotype occurred many times. The chain joins TRBV12-3 or TRBV12-4 to TRBJ2-4, with D perhaps matching TRBD1 (6 bases). With 0 bases removed from V and 5 bases from J, the gap between germline ends came to 11 bases. The length of the CDR3 is 15 residues. CDR3 in amino acids: CASSLAGGFQNIQYF. In DNA, the CDR3 is TGTGCCAGCAGTTTAGCAGGGGGATTTCAAAACATTCAGTACTTC.

This clonotype has at least ten counts. The CDR3 DNA sequence: TGTGCCAGCAGCGTTAAAACAGGGGGCTCTAATTCACCCCTCCACTTT. It codes for CASSVKTGGSNSPLHF. The V gene is TRBV28, the J gene TRBJ1-6, with TRBD1 identical over 9 bases. There are 16 residues in the CDR3. CDR1 is MDHEN and CDR2 is SYDVKM in the germline V gene. Losses at the gene ends were 6 bases for V and 6 bases for J; bases not matched to a gene: 9.

This clonotype showed up many times. The chain carries TRBV12-3 or TRBV12-4 and TRBJ2-2; maybe TRBD1 (5 bases). V was cut by 7 bases and J by 4 bases, with 19 bases left in between. This CDR3 comprises 16 residues. The DNA for the CDR3 is TGTGCCAGCACCCCTCAGGGCGGTCAGGTCACCGGGGAGCTGTTTTTT. It translates to CASTPQGGQVTGELFF.

This clonotype was detected only a few times. The chain recombines TRBV5-1 with TRBJ1-2; possibly TRBD1 for D (6 bases). Trimming stripped 4 bases from V and 0 bases from J, with 16 bases between. This CDR3 is built from 16 residues. From germline, CDR1 is SGHRS and CDR2 YFSETQ. The CDR3: CASSPGTPLSNYGYTF. DNA for the CDR3: TGCGCCAGCAGCCCCGGGACACCCCTTTCTAACTATGGCTACACCTTC.

This clonotype was detected many times. V and J are TRBV24-1 and TRBJ1-5; D call uncertain. The length of the CDR3 is 13 residues. V dropped 3 bases and J dropped 5 bases, with 7 bases sitting between them. From germline, CDR1 is KGHDR and CDR2 SFDVKD. The CDR3 DNA reads as TGTGCCACCAGTGATCCCCAGTATCAGCCCCAGCATTTT. Amino acid sequence: CATSDPQYQPQHF.

This clonotype came up many times. This sequence joins TRBV24-1 and TRBJ2-5; 7 positions match TRBD1. The CDR3 has 16 amino acids. Germline lookup yields CDR1 KGHDR and CDR2 SFDVKD. The V gene end was trimmed by 4 bases and the J gene end by 3 bases; junction bases not matched to a gene: 10. The CDR3 reads CATSEATGQIEETQYF. CDR3 nucleotide sequence: TGTGCCACCAGTGAAGCAACGGGACAGATTGAAGAGACCCAGTACTTC.

This clonotype was observed at least ten times. J is TRBJ2-7 and V is TRBV12-3 or TRBV12-4; TRBD1 might be the D (6 bases). CDR3 length: 14 amino acids. Trimming removed 3 bases at V and 0 bases at J, with 9 bases between. The CDR3 loop is CASSFVGGSYEQYF. The CDR3 coding sequence is TGTGCCAGCAGTTTTGTAGGGGGCTCCTACGAGCAGTACTTC.

This clonotype was seen a few times. J is TRBJ2-7 and V is TRBV3-1; D unclear. This CDR3 is built from 15 residues. Trimming removed 2 bases from V and 2 bases from J, with 13 bases in between. Germline assignment: CDR1 LGHDT and CDR2 YNNKEL (reference sequence). Here the CDR3 reads CASSQPGSGAYEQYF. CDR3 nucleotide sequence: TGTGCCAGCAGCCAACCCGGGTCAGGAGCCTACGAGCAGTACTTC.

This clonotype occurred many times. The chain has TRBV29-1 and TRBJ2-7; no reliable D call. The CDR3 runs 14 residues. The germline CDR1 and CDR2 sequences are SQVTM and ANQGSEA. V was cut by 7 bases and J by 0 bases, with 16 bases left in between. CDR3 sequence: CSAAPKVDSYEQYF. CDR3 sequence (DNA): TGCAGCGCGGCCCCTAAGGTAGACTCCTACGAGCAGTACTTC.